The table lists the clone carrying this TCR beta chain with many counts. Its cognate antigen is unknown. The germline V gene encodes CDR1 SGDLS and CDR2 YYNGEE. The CDR3 contains 14 residues. Trimming shortened V by 2 bases and J by 4 bases, and 10 bases separated the two germline ends. Unique molecular identifiers were incorporated during preparation of the TCRbeta library. MiXCR was run by TCRdb on the PCR reads, yielding one entry per CDR3 protein. This repertoire shows approximately 130,000 distinct CDR3 sequences, about a tenth found once; its top ten account for less than 25%. The data derive from a study of T-cell reconstitution after alpha-beta-depleted transplantation in children. Study-level findings and limits: It was reported that alpha-beta T cells came from several hundred expanded graft clones (about two months after transplant). From surviving recipient T cells and thymic progenitors came the high day-60 TCRbeta diversity observed in some patients.

The sequence derives from a girl under three years old who had a stem cell transplant for combined immunodeficiency, so the T cells may come from the graft donor. V usage is TRBV9 and J usage is TRBJ1-5, with D uncertain. The material sequenced was PBMCs, mostly from graft donor cells, taken 180 days after TCRalphabeta/CD19-depleted stem cell transplant. The CDR3 reads CASSVLAANQPQHF. As DNA, the CDR3 is TGTGCCAGCAGCGTTTTGGCGGCTAATCAGCCCCAGCATTTT. Full variable domain (rest looked up from reference TRBV9 and TRBJ1-5): DSGVTQTPKHLITATGQRVTLRCSPRSGDLSVYWYQQSLDQGLQFLIQYYNGEERAKGNILERFSAQQFPDLHSELNLSSLELGDSALYFCASSVLAANQPQHFGDGTRLSIL.